The present T cell receptor beta chain was sequenced within a study of T-cell memory formation after mild COVID-19. Each CDR3 protein gets one entry after TCRdb re-called the 5' RACE reads with MiXCR. Of about 470,000 distinct CDR3 sequences in the sample, 25% are singletons; the top ten hold 12%. The CDR3 runs to 14 residues. Germline values: CDR1 SEHNR, CDR2 FQNEAQ (reference sequence). V trimming: 3 bases; J trimming: 3 bases; junction bases outside the gene matches: 0. This clonotype was seen only a few times. Sequencing used PBMCs or a T cell subset sorted from them (not recorded which). The V call is TRBV7-9, the J call TRBJ2-2; 8 bases match TRBD2. This receptor was identified in an adult woman who had mild COVID-19 (a few samples of this study predate the infection). Cell type and time point are not known. This chain's CDR3 is CASSLTSDTGELFF. CDR3 in DNA: TGTGCCAGCAGCTTGACTAGCGACACCGGGGAGCTGTTTTTT. Supplemented by reference TRBV7-9 and TRBJ2-2, the full variable domain reads DTGVSQNPRHKITKRGQNVTFRCDPISEHNRLYWYRQTLGQGPEFLTYFQNEAQLEKSRLLSDRFSAERPKGSFSTLEIQRTEQGDSAMYLCASSLTSDTGELFFGEGSRLTVL.